Listed below are T cell receptor beta chains from one sample, sequenced in a study of brain T cells in children with intractable seizures. TCRdb keeps only in-frame clones here, not all; method: immunoSEQ multiplex PCR. The sample lists around 20,000 clones; approximately 94% were seen once. The input for sequencing was peripheral blood, taken at surgery. Every receptor here comes from a boy younger than 18 with focal cortical dysplasia and intractable seizures. Each CDR3 is given with its conserved first and last residue. D genes are given only for firm matches. Not all rows give a size; the values are once, few, many and, for expanded clones, a class.

16 | NA | once | TRBJ2-2 | TRBV5-6 | TGTGCCAGCAGCCTCGGACGGGCCGGGGACACCGGGGAGCTGTTTTTT | CASSLGRAGDTGELFF
15 | TRBD2 | NA | TRBJ2-2 | TRBV7-3 | TGTGCCAGCAGCTTAAGTCTAGCGGGAGACGGGGAGCTGTTTTTT | CASSLSLAGDGELFF
13 | NA | NA | TRBJ2-2 | TRBV6-5 | TGTGCCAGCAGCCCGTGGGGGGCCGGGGAGCTGTTTTTT | CASSPWGAGELFF
13 | NA | NA | TRBJ2-3 | TRBV6-4 | TGTGCCAGCAGTGTCGGGACATCAGATACGCAGTATTTT | CASSVGTSDTQYF
12 | NA | NA | TRBJ2-1 | TRBV5-8 | TGTGCCAGCAGCGTCCTGGGTAATGAGCAGTTCTTC | CASSVLGNEQFF
15 | NA | NA | TRBJ2-1 | TRBV3-1/TRBV3-2 | TGTGCCAGCAGCCAGTCGGGTGATACCTACAATGAGCAGTTCTTC | CASSQSGDTYNEQFF
16 | NA | NA | TRBJ1-1 | TRBV6-5 | TGTGCCAGCAGTTACTCGAGGACAGCCCGTGGGGCTGAAGCTTTCTTT | CASSYSRTARGAEAFF
16 | TRBD2 | NA | TRBJ2-1 | TRBV24-1 | TGTGCCACCAGTGAAGGAAGCGGGAGGGCTGAGAATGAGCAGTTCTTC | CATSEGSGRAENEQFF
16 | NA | once | TRBJ1-3 | TRBV12-5 | TGTGCTAAAAGGTGTGCCCGTAGACAGATAGGAAACACCATATATTTT | CAKRCARRQIGNTIYF
13 | NA | once | TRBJ1-5 | TRBV20-1 | TGCAGTGCTAGTCGGGACAACAATCAGCCCCAGCATTTT | CSASRDNNQPQHF
15 | NA | NA | TRBJ1-1 | TRBV5-4 | TGTGCCAGCAGCTTGCGGCGGGACATGAACACTGAAGCTTTCTTT | CASSLRRDMNTEAFF
14 | TRBD2 | once | TRBJ2-1 | TRBV5-4 | TGTGCCAGCAGAGAAGGACTAGCGGAAGGGGAGCAGTTCTTC | CASREGLAEGEQFF
17 | TRBD2 | NA | TRBJ2-5 | TRBV4-1 | TGCGCCAGCAGCGTCTCTCTAGCGGGGGGGAGGGGAGAGACCCAGTACTTC | CASSVSLAGGRGETQYF
14 | TRBD2 | NA | TRBJ2-3 | TRBV9 | TGTGCCAGCAGCGCATGGACTAGTCCAGATACGCAGTATTTT | CASSAWTSPDTQYF
15 | NA | NA | TRBJ2-5 | TRBV11-2 | TGTGCCAGCAGCTTAGATCAGGCAATCGGGGAGACCCAGTACTTC | CASSLDQAIGETQYF
14 | TRBD1 | NA | TRBJ2-5 | TRBV2 | TGTGCCAGCAGGCGGGACAGGGGTATGGAGACCCAGTACTTC | CASRRDRGMETQYF
14 | NA | once | TRBJ1-1 | TRBV29-1 | TGCAGCGTGGGCCCGGGACGGCTGAACACTGAAGCTTTCTTT | CSVGPGRLNTEAFF
14 | NA | NA | TRBJ1-1 | TRBV5-1 | TGCGCCAGCAGCCCTCGAGGGGTGAACACTGAAGCTTTCTTT | CASSPRGVNTEAFF
13 | NA | NA | TRBJ2-3 | TRBV12-3/TRBV12-4 | TGTGCCAGCAGTTTTGTGGGCACAGATACGCAGTATTTT | CASSFVGTDTQYF
13 | NA | NA | TRBJ2-2 | TRBV5-4 | TGTGCCAGCAGCCGTAGTCTTACCGGGGAGCTGTTTTTT | CASSRSLTGELFF
13 | NA | NA | TRBJ1-1 | TRBV6-6 | TGTGCCAGCAGTCTCCAAGGATTCACTGAAGCTTTCTTT | CASSLQGFTEAFF
13 | NA | NA | TRBJ2-1 | TRBV24-1 | TGTGCCACCAGTGGAACCGGGAATAATGAGCAGTTCTTC | CATSGTGNNEQFF
14 | TRBD2 | NA | TRBJ2-2 | TRBV6-6 | TGTGCCAGCAGCCTGGCTAGCGGCACCGGGGAGCTGTTTTTT | CASSLASGTGELFF
14 | TRBD2 | NA | TRBJ2-1 | TRBV7-9 | TGTGCCAGCACGGCGACTAGCGGGACCCATGAGCAGTTCTTC | CASTATSGTHEQFF
15 | NA | NA | TRBJ1-2 | TRBV5-4 | TGTGCCAGCAGCTTGGACGGAAAACCTCTCTATGGCTACACCTTC | CASSLDGKPLYGYTF
13 | NA | NA | TRBJ1-1 | TRBV30 | TGTGCCTGGAGCGGAGGGGTGGGAACTGAAGCTTTCTTT | CAWSGGVGTEAFF